Listed here are 28 T cell receptor beta chains from one sample, sequenced in a study of blood T cell repertoires in COVID-19 (dated by TCRdb to 2018 to 2020). Libraries were built with the immunoSEQ multiplex PCR assay. Drawn from immuneACCESS, this table holds only the in-frame rearrangements with V and J called that TCRdb kept. Clones are partly lost; checked studies trace under half to an unresolved V gene and leave the rest unexplained. The sample includes under 450,000 clones, with 75% to 90% observed a single time. The ten largest clonotypes hold less than 2% of the sample. Sequencing was done on a sample of peripheral blood. These receptors all stem from a woman in her thirties or forties with COVID-19, enrolled during active disease.

The chain recombines TRBV12-3 or TRBV12-4 with TRBJ1-2; D remains unclear. V lost 5 bases and J lost 4, with 11 bases in between. This CDR3 region has 13 residues. CDR3 bases: TGTGCCAGCAGTACTAAGTACTCCTATGGCTACACCTTC. Amino acids: CASSTKYSYGYTF.

The chain combines TRBV30 with TRBJ1-6, with no clear D. The germline V gene has CDR1 GTSNPN and CDR2 SVGIG (reference sequence). The CDR3 runs to 12 residues. V dropped 1 base and J dropped 14 bases, with 12 bases sitting between them. The CDR3 reads CAWSEQTITLHF. The CDR3 DNA sequence: TGTGCCTGGAGTGAACAGACTATCACCCTCCACTTT.

This chain connects TRBV5-8 to TRBJ1-1; weak D call: TRBD1 (5 bases). V was shortened by 1 base and J by 6 bases, with 10 bases between the two germline ends. Per germline, CDR1 SGHTS and CDR2 YDEGEE. The CDR3 consists of 13 residues. As DNA, the CDR3 is TGTGCCAGCAGCTTGTGGGGGGGGGCTGAAGCTTTCTTT. This gives the protein CASSLWGGAEAFF.

The gene calls are TRBV29-1 and TRBJ1-4, with D possibly being TRBD1 (6 bases). The CDR3 spans 14 residues. Deletions cut 6 bases from V and 3 bases from J, with 14 bases between. Germline V lookup: CDR1 SQVTM, CDR2 ANQGSEA. CDR3 sequence: CSVANRVANEKLFF. The CDR3 DNA sequence: TGCAGCGTAGCCAACAGGGTGGCTAATGAAAAACTGTTTTTT.

Only one count was recorded for this clone. The chain employs TRBV19 and TRBJ1-2; D might be TRBD1 (5 bases). Germline lookup yields CDR1 LNHDA and CDR2 SQIVND (reference sequence). This CDR3 has 13 amino acids. The V and J ends lost 5 bases and 5 bases respectively, with 12 bases between them. The CDR3 DNA reads TGTGCCAGTAGTCCCGGGACTGATTATGGCTACACCTTC. This translates into CASSPGTDYGYTF.

The gene calls are TRBV28 and TRBJ1-1; no clear D. There are 12 residues in the CDR3. V lost 7 bases and J 1 base, leaving 7 bases between the germline ends. From germline, CDR1 is MDHEN and CDR2 SYDVKM. The DNA of the CDR3 is TGTGCCAGCACCCTATCGAACACTGAAGCTTTCTTT. Encoded protein: CASTLSNTEAFF.

A single count supports this clone. The J gene is TRBJ2-1, the V gene TRBV19; D remains ambiguous. Germline values: CDR1 LNHDA, CDR2 SQIVND (reference sequence). This CDR3 region has 15 residues. The germline V and J ends were trimmed by 5 bases and 3 bases, with 14 bases remaining between them. For the CDR3, the DNA is TGTGCCAGTAGTCCCCGCCTCGACATCTACAATGAGCAGTTCTTC. Protein product: CASSPRLDIYNEQFF.

The chain combines TRBV3-1 (or the pseudogene TRBV3-2) with TRBJ1-1; D may be TRBD1 (6 bases). This CDR3 has 17 amino acids. CDR1 and CDR2 (germline): LGHDT, YNNKEL (reference sequence). The V end was cut by 3 bases, the J end by 0 bases, with 17 bases between. The CDR3 nucleotides read TGTGCCAGCAGCCAGACGTCGGGGGGGCTCCTGAACACTGAAGCTTTCTTT. This gives the protein CASSQTSGGLLNTEAFF.

This clone was observed a single time. The chain links TRBV27 to TRBJ1-5; D remains unclear. From germline, CDR1 is MNHEY and CDR2 SMNVEV (reference sequence). Trimming cost V 2 bases and J 5 bases, with 7 bases left between them. The length of the CDR3 is 13 residues. The CDR3 sequence is CASSLMRDQPQHF. The DNA for the CDR3 is TGTGCCAGCAGTTTAATGAGGGATCAGCCCCAGCATTTT.

The chain has TRBV28 and TRBJ2-5; 10 bases agree with TRBD2. This CDR3 is 15 amino acids long. Trimming cost V 2 bases and J 3 bases; bases outside gene matches: 3. Per the germline V gene, CDR1 is MDHEN and CDR2 is SYDVKM. The CDR3 reads CASSLLAGAEETQYF. CDR3 nucleotides: TGTGCCAGCAGTTTACTAGCGGGGGCCGAAGAGACCCAGTACTTC.

This sequence joins TRBV7-9 and TRBJ2-3, with TRBD2 matching 8 bases. CDR3 length equals 15 residues. Looked up from germline, CDR1 is SEHNR and CDR2 is FQNEAQ (reference sequence). The trim removed 2 bases at V and 0 bases at J, leaving 1 base unmatched. The chain's CDR3 is CASSLTSGSTDTQYF. The CDR3 DNA reads as TGTGCCAGCAGCTTAACTAGCGGCAGCACAGATACGCAGTATTTT.

V usage is TRBV30 and J usage is TRBJ1-6; 11 bases map to TRBD1. The CDR3 is 14 amino acids. The germline CDR1 and CDR2 sequences are GTSNPN and SVGIG (reference sequence). The J segment lost 7 bases and the V segment lost 3 bases, leaving 2 bases of the junction unmatched. CDR3 in amino acids: CAWRRTGGNSPLHF. CDR3 in DNA: TGTGCCTGGAGGAGGACAGGGGGCAATTCACCCCTCCACTTT.

The chain is built from TRBV4-3 and TRBJ1-2; D is unclear. This CDR3 has 15 amino acids. From germline, CDR1 is LGHNA and CDR2 YSLEER. V was trimmed by 4 bases and J by 3 bases, leaving 15 bases between them. DNA for the CDR3: TGCGCCAGCAGCCCCAGTACGGGGAACTACTATGGCTACACCTTC. Translating it yields CASSPSTGNYYGYTF.

The chain is built from TRBV5-1 and TRBJ1-5; 9 nucleotides align to TRBD1. The CDR3 length is 15 residues. V shed 2 bases and J 3 bases; nucleotides not matched to a gene: 3. Germline V gene sequence: CDR1 SGHRS, CDR2 YFSETQ. The CDR3 DNA follows: TGCGCCAGCAGCTTAGGACAGGGGTTCAATCAGCCCCAGCATTTT. Encoded protein: CASSLGQGFNQPQHF. The entire variable domain, with the rest obtained from reference TRBV5-1 and TRBJ1-5, is as follows: KAGVTQTPRYLIKTRGQQVTLSCSPISGHRSVSWYQQTPGQGLQFLFEYFSETQRNKGNFPGRFSGRQFSNSRSEMNVSTLELGDSALYLCASSLGQGFNQPQHFGDGTRLSIL.

This clone was observed once. The chain combines TRBV27 with TRBJ2-2, with 7 bases lining up with TRBD2. CDR3 size: 16 residues. V was pared by 3 bases and J by 3 bases, with 7 bases of the junction left unmatched. Germline CDR1 reads MNHEY; CDR2 reads SMNVEV (reference sequence). In DNA, the CDR3 is TGTGCCAGCAGTTTTCGGACTAGTTGGTACACCGGGGAGCTGTTTTTT. Amino acid sequence: CASSFRTSWYTGELFF.

The CDR3 DNA reads TGTGCCAGTAGTCCAACTCTTGTCTCTGGAAACACCATATATTTT. This translates into CASSPTLVSGNTIYF. V usage is TRBV19 and J usage is TRBJ1-3, with D uncertain. Germline V CDR1 and CDR2: LNHDA, SQIVND (reference sequence). CDR3 length: 15 amino acids. V was cut by 5 bases and J by 0 bases, with 11 bases left in between.

In its sample, this clone was seen once. V usage is TRBV6-1 and J usage is TRBJ2-6; D might be TRBD1 (6 bases). The CDR3 length is 16 residues. The germline V and J ends were trimmed by 2 bases and 4 bases, with 12 bases remaining between them. Germline V gene sequence: CDR1 MNHNS, CDR2 SASEGT. DNA for the CDR3: TGTGCCAGCAGTGAAAGCGCAGGGGTCGGGGCCAACGTCCTGACTTTC. Encoded protein: CASSESAGVGANVLTF.

This clone was detected once. This sequence joins TRBV9 and TRBJ2-7, with D tentatively TRBD1 (6 bases). Germline CDR1 reads SGDLS; CDR2 reads YYNGEE. Trimming stripped 3 bases from V and 2 bases from J, with 12 bases between. This CDR3 region has 14 residues. The CDR3 DNA is TGTGCCAGCAGCGGGACAGCCTTCACCTACGAGCAGTACTTC. It codes for CASSGTAFTYEQYF.

The V and J genes are TRBV12-5 and TRBJ2-1; D may be TRBD2 (5 bases). Trimming removed 8 bases from V and 1 base from J, with 6 bases in between. CDR3 size: 12 residues. Germline V gene data show CDR1 as LGHNT and CDR2 as FRNRAP. The CDR3 region has the DNA TGTGCTAGTCGGGGTTCCTACAATGAGCAGTTCTTC. This gives the protein CASRGSYNEQFF.

This chain uses TRBV18 with TRBJ2-3; the match to TRBD2 covers 7 bases. V lost 1 base and J lost 0; bases outside the gene matches: 10. Germline CDR1 KGHSH, CDR2 LQKENI. CDR3 length equals 18 residues. CDR3 protein: CASSPLPPSGKSTDTQYF. Written as DNA, the CDR3 is TGTGCCAGCTCACCACTCCCCCCTAGCGGAAAAAGCACAGATACGCAGTATTTT.

The chain joins TRBV5-1 to TRBJ1-4; D perhaps matches TRBD1 (5 bases). The V end was cut by 0 bases, the J end by 4 bases, with 7 bases between. The germline V gene encodes CDR1 SGHRS and CDR2 YFSETQ. The CDR3 length is 14 residues. The DNA for the CDR3 is TGCGCCAGCAGCTTGGCAGGGATTAATGAAAAACTGTTTTTT. It is translated as CASSLAGINEKLFF.

The rearrangement links TRBV13 to TRBJ1-1, with D maybe TRBD1 (5 bases). The CDR3 totals 15 residues. Between the trimmed V and J ends, which lost 5 bases and 1 base, there was a span of 14 bases. Germline lookup yields CDR1 PRHDT and CDR2 FYEKMQ (reference sequence). CDR3 in DNA: TGTGCCAGCAGCCCGAGCACGGGGGGGAACACTGAAGCTTTCTTT. It yields the protein CASSPSTGGNTEAFF.

This rearrangement joins TRBV18 to TRBJ2-2; tentative D call: TRBD1 (6 bases). The germline CDR1 and CDR2 sequences are KGHSH and LQKENI. The CDR3 totals 14 residues. The V gene lost 3 bases and the J gene lost 5 bases, with 10 bases spanning the gap. The CDR3 DNA reads TGTGCCAGCTCACCGGGACATAAAACCGGGGAGCTGTTTTTT. As protein: CASSPGHKTGELFF.

This chain uses TRBV12-5 with TRBJ2-7; D perhaps matches TRBD1 (5 bases). The CDR3 sequence is 13 residues long. Germline CDR1 reads LGHNT; CDR2 reads FRNRAP. Between the trimmed V and J ends, which lost 2 bases and 6 bases, there was a span of 11 bases. The CDR3 here is CASGLTQGGEQYF. DNA for the CDR3: TGTGCTAGTGGTTTGACCCAGGGCGGCGAGCAGTACTTC.

The chain couples TRBV27 to TRBJ2-1, with 8 bases matching TRBD2. V shed 6 bases, J shed 0 bases, and the junction held 7 bases outside the gene matches. Germline V CDR1 and CDR2: MNHEY, SMNVEV (reference sequence). The CDR3 runs 16 residues. CDR3 region: CASSPPGLGSYNEQFF. The CDR3 coding sequence is TGTGCCAGCAGCCCCCCGGGACTAGGCTCCTACAATGAGCAGTTCTTC.

A single count supports this clone. The chain is built from TRBV7-9 and TRBJ2-3, with 9 bases fitting TRBD2. The J segment lost 3 bases and the V segment lost 1 base, leaving 2 bases of the junction unmatched. CDR1 and CDR2 from the germline V gene are SEHNR and FQNEAQ (reference sequence). The CDR3 sequence is 15 residues long. The CDR3 loop reads CASSLGLADTDTQYF. The CDR3 nucleotides are TGTGCCAGCAGCTTAGGACTAGCGGATACAGATACGCAGTATTTT.

The rearrangement uses TRBV29-1 and TRBJ2-2, with a possible D match to TRBD1 (6 bases). The CDR3 covers 15 residues. V was trimmed by 5 bases and J by 6 bases, leaving 19 bases between them. CDR1 and CDR2 from the germline V gene are SQVTM and ANQGSEA. The CDR3, as DNA: TGCAGCGTTAAGACGTTCCAACAGGGAGCCGGGGAGCTGTTTTTT. This encodes CSVKTFQQGAGELFF.

CDR3 in DNA: TGTGCCAGCAGCTTGGGACAGGGGCCGCTTAATTCACCCCTCCACTTT. This encodes CASSLGQGPLNSPLHF. This chain connects TRBV7-9 to TRBJ1-6; 10 bases are shared with TRBD1. This CDR3 comprises 16 residues. Trimming took 3 bases from V and 6 from J; bases not matched to a gene: 5. In germline, CDR1 is SEHNR, CDR2 FQNEAQ (reference sequence).